This TCR beta chain came from a study of cytomegalovirus exposure and HLA in healthy donors. Notes on this clone: The target antigen is unknown.

Here immunoSEQ multiplex PCR was the method, and the copy in TCRdb shows in-frame clones only, minus some. This table has under 150,000 clones, approximately 91% appearing once. The study, taken as a whole, reports: The study flagged roughly 150 TCR beta chains as cytomegalovirus-associated.

The donors belonged to the roughly 120-subject validation cohort, separate from the roughly 720-subject first cohort. Germline CDR1 is SGHTS and CDR2 is YDEGEE. J was trimmed by 2 bases and V by 4 bases; bases with no gene match: 4. This CDR3 region has 15 residues. This TCR came from a man aged 18 to 30 in good health and CMV-seronegative. V gene TRBV5-8 combines with J gene TRBJ2-1; 9 positions agree with TRBD1. The sequencing input was PBMCs. DNA for the CDR3: TGTGCCAGCAGCCGGGACAGGGCGGCCTACAATGAGCAGTTCTTC. Encoded protein: CASSRDRAAYNEQFF.